What follows is one T cell receptor (beta chain) and its context. The clone's antigen remains unknown. There are no base qualities to consult, and no much larger clone falls within one base. Participants in the prospective study were enrolled through a virtual design, were aged about 18 to 100 years, and lived in roughly 24 United States geographic areas. Cohort assignment in the prospective study relied on participant-reported clinical history from a screening survey and a study questionnaire. Exposed participants had been in contact, within 2 weeks of entering the study, with a person who had a PCR-confirmed or clinician-diagnosed case of COVID-19. Each participant in the prospective study had whole blood, serum and a nasopharyngeal or oropharyngeal swab collected by mobile phlebotomists. Additional blood draws and questionnaires over an approximately 2-month period could optionally be provided by prospective study participants. Before DNA extraction, prospective study blood samples were shipped either frozen or at room temperature.

The immunoSEQ Assay, a bias-controlled multiplex PCR, was used to amplify TCRbeta CDR3 regions from genomic DNA. As for how the authors treated the data: The number of nucleated cells in each sample was estimated from the amplification of reference gene primers within the assay. To quantify the absolute abundance of each unique TCRbeta CDR3 rearrangement, sequence reads were collapsed and filtered. For each sample, productive Simpson clonality was calculated as the square root of Simpson's diversity index across productive rearrangements. Held by TCRdb, this immuneACCESS table contains in-frame sequences only and omits some clones. Under half of the omission traces to an unresolved V gene where checked; the cause of the rest is unknown. The D gene and trimming were derived from the DNA, and the V and J assignments and clone size from that table. For this sample the table gives roughly 380,000 clones, of which about nine tenths were detected only once. The ten largest make up approximately 0.97% of the sample.

These data originate in a study of blood T cell repertoires in COVID-19 (dated by TCRdb to the early 2020s). Background on the whole study: Samples covering the acute and convalescent phases of COVID-19 were provided by collaborators in the United States, Italy and Spain. The material from the prospective study consisted of cDNA or gDNA derived from T cells, B-cell-depleted T cells, or PBMCs. The dataset comprised deeply sampled blood TCRbeta repertoires from subjects exposed to, actively infected with, or recovered from COVID-19. The repertoires were made available in a free public database intended to serve as a resource for research on the immune response to SARS-CoV-2. The samples were drawn from the first 160 participants of the ongoing ImmuneRACE study and from over a thousand subjects provided by 6 global collaborators. Sample metadata almost always included a de-identified subject ID, COVID-19 status, age in years and sex. HLA class I and class II types, where available, came from metadata supplied by the sample provider rather than from assay-based typing. General findings and caveats noted by the study authors: The quantity of clinical and demographic metadata differed by source and by participant and was supplied without curation.

The germline V gene yields SGDLS for CDR1 and YYNGEE for CDR2. Between the V and J ends, shortened by 1 base and 2 bases respectively, the junction contains 7 bases. The CDR3 starts with the cysteine, ends with the phenylalanine, and has 15 residues. The retained sequence is limited to the CDR3, 45 bases, with the frame set at the first base. This chain is built from TRBV9 and TRBJ2-6, with the D gene not confidently named. The clonotype was recovered from a woman aged 25 to 39 who had been exposed to COVID-19. The specimen was PBMCs or T cells enriched from blood (not recorded which). The sequenced DNA is TGTGCCAGCAGCGTAAAGAGCCCTGGGGCCAACGTCCTGACTTTC. Translated, this is CASSVKSPGANVLTF.